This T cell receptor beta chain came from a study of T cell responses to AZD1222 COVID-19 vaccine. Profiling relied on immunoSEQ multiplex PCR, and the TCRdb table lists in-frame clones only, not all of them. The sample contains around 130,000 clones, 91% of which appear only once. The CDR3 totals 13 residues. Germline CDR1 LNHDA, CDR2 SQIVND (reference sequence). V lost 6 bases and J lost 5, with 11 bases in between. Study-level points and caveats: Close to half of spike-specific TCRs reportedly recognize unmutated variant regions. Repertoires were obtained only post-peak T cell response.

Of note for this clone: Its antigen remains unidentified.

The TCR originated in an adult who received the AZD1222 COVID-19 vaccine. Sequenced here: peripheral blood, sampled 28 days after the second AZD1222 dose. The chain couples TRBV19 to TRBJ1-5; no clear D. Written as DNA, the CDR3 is TGTGCCAGTAGCGGCGGAGACTATCAGCCCCAGCATTTT. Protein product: CASSGGDYQPQHF.